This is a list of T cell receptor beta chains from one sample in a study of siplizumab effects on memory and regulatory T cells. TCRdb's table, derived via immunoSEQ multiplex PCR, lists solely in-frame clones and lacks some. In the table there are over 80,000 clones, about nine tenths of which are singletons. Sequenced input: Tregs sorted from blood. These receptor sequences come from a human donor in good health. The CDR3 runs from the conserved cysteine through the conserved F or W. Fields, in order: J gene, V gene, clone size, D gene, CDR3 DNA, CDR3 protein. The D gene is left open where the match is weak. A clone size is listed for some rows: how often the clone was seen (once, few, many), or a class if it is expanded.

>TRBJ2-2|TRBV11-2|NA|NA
TGTGCCAGTCTGCGGCCGAACACCGGGGAGCTGTTTTTT
CASLRPNTGELFF
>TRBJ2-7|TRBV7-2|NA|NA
TGTGCCAGCAGCTTTCGGAACTTGCCCGGGACAAAAAACTACGAGCAGTACTTC
CASSFRNLPGTKNYEQYF
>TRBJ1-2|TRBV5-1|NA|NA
TGCGCCAGCAGACCAGGGGACGATGGCTATGGCTACACCTTC
CASRPGDDGYGYTF
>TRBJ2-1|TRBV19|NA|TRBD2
TGTGCCAGTAGTATTCGCGGGGGGGTACTAAACAATGAGCAGTTCTTC
CASSIRGGVLNNEQFF
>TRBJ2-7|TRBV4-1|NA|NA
TGCGCCAGCAGCCAAGATGTAGGGACCTACGAGCAGTACTTC
CASSQDVGTYEQYF
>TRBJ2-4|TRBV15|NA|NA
TGTGCCACCAGCAGAGATCCAGGGACCCAAAACATTCAGTACTTC
CATSRDPGTQNIQYF
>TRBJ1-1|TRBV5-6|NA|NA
TGTGCCAGCAGCATCTACGACATTCGAAGAGCTTTCTTT
CASSIYDIRRAFF
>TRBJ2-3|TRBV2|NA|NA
TGTGCCGGGGGAGGGGGGAATACGCAGTATTTT
CAGGGGNTQYF
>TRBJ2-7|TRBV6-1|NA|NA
TGTGCCAGCAGTGACGGGGCAAAACCCTACGAGCAGTACTTC
CASSDGAKPYEQYF
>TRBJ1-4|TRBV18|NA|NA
TGTGCCAGCTCACCACGGGCCGTTACCGTTAATGAAAAACTGTTTTTT
CASSPRAVTVNEKLFF
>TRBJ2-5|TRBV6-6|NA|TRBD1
TGTGCCAGCAGCCCCCCGACAGGGGAAGAGACCCAGTACTTC
CASSPPTGEETQYF
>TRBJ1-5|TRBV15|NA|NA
TGTGCCACCAGCAGAGAACAGGGTGGAAATCAGCCCCAGCATTTT
CATSREQGGNQPQHF
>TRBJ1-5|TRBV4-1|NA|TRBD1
TGCGCCAGCAGCCAAGAGACAGGGGGCTATAACAATCAGCCCCAGCATTTT
CASSQETGGYNNQPQHF
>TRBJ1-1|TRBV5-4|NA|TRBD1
TGTGCCAGCAGCACCGGGACAGGGATGAACACTGAAGCTTTCTTT
CASSTGTGMNTEAFF
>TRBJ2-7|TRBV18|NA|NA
TGTGCCAGCTCACCCAAGCTAGGTGAGCAGTACTTC
CASSPKLGEQYF
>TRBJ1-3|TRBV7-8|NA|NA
TGTGCCAGCAGCTCAATGTCCAGGACAGTTCCCGGAAACACCATATATTTT
CASSSMSRTVPGNTIYF
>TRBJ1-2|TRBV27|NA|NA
TGTGCCAGCAGTTCGACGGGGGGGTATGGCTACACCTTC
CASSSTGGYGYTF
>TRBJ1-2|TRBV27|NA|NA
TGTGCCAGCAGTTTATTGGGGCGCAGCCATGGCTACACCTTC
CASSLLGRSHGYTF
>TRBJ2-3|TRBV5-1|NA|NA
TGCGCCAGCAGCTCTGCTAACGTTTGGAGAGCCACTAGCACAGATACGCAGTATTTT
CASSSANVWRATSTDTQYF
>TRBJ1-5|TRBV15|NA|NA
TGTGCCACCAGCAGAGGGACAGACGCTCAGCCCCAGCATTTT
CATSRGTDAQPQHF
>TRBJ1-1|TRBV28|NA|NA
TGTGCCAGCAAGGTTAACACTGAAGCTTTCTTT
CASKVNTEAFF
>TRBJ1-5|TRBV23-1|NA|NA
TGCGCCAGCAGTCAATCGGGACGGGGTCATCAGCCCCAGCATTTT
CASSQSGRGHQPQHF
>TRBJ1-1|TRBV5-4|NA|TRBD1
TGTGCCAGCAGCCCACCGCCGGGACAGGGGTCACCGAACACTGAAGCTTTCTTT
CASSPPPGQGSPNTEAFF
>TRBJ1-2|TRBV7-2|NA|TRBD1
TGTGCCAGCAGCATACAGGGGTTCTATGGCTACACCTTC
CASSIQGFYGYTF
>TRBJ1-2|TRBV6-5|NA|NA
TGTGCCAGCAGACCCCGACAGGTTGATAACTATGGCTACACCTTC
CASRPRQVDNYGYTF
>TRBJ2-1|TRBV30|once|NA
TGTGCCTGGAGCGGATCCAACAATGAGCAGTTCTTC
CAWSGSNNEQFF
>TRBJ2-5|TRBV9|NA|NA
TGTGCCAGCAGCGTAGGCCCCCCGGGGTCGCAAGAGACCCAGTACTTC
CASSVGPPGSQETQYF
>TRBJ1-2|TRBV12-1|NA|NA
TGTGCCAGCATCCCCCCGACAGAGACACAATATGGCTACACCTTC
CASIPPTETQYGYTF
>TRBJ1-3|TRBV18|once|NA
TGTGCCAGCTCATCGGGAAACACCATATATTTT
CASSSGNTIYF
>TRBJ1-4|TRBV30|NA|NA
TGTGCCTGGAGTTGGGGGCTCGGAGAAAAACTGTTTTTT
CAWSWGLGEKLFF
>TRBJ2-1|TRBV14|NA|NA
TGTGCCAGCAGTGAAGGGTACCAGCGCAATGAGCAGTTCTTC
CASSEGYQRNEQFF
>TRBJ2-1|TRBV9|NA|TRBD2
TGTGCCAGCAGCCCCACGGGAGGGAAGAAGAATGAGCAGTTCTTC
CASSPTGGKKNEQFF
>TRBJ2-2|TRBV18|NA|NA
TGTGCCAGCTCACCACAGGGATTGAACACCGGGGAGCTGTTTTTT
CASSPQGLNTGELFF
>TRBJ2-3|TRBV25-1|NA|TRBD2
TGTGCCAGCAGTGAATGGGCTAGCGGGGGCTCAGATACGCAGTATTTT
CASSEWASGGSDTQYF
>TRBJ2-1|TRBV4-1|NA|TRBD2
TGCGCCAGCAGCCGCGGGCCACTAGCGGGGCGATCCTCCTACAATGAGCAGTTCTTC
CASSRGPLAGRSSYNEQFF
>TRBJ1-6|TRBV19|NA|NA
TGTGCCAGTAGTCCGGGACCTGGTTCACCCCTCCACTTT
CASSPGPGSPLHF
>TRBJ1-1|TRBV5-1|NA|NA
TGCGCCAGCAGCCGAGGGATGGGGTACACTGAAGCTTTCTTT
CASSRGMGYTEAFF
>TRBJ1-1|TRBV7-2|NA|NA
TGTGCCAGCAGCCCTTCGATTGGGGCGAACACTGAAGCTTTCTTT
CASSPSIGANTEAFF
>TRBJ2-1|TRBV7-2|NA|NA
TGTGCCAGCAGCTTAGGTAACAATGAGCAGTTCTTC
CASSLGNNEQFF
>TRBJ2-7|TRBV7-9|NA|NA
TGTGCCAGCAGCCCCGGGTTGGGCGAGCAGTACTTC
CASSPGLGEQYF
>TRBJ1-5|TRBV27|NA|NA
TGTGCCAGCACCCTATTTTTGGGGGCCAATCAGCCCCAGCATTTT
CASTLFLGANQPQHF
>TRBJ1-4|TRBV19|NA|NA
TGTGCCACCCCCGGGGTTAGGTATGAAAAACTGTTTTTT
CATPGVRYEKLFF
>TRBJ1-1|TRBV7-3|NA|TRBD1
TGTGCCAGCAGCCGAGAAATGACAGGGCCGGCTTTCTTT
CASSREMTGPAFF
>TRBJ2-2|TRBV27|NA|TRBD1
TGTGCCAGCAGTCTGTTTTTAGGGGGCTTCGCGAACACCGGGGAGCTGTTTTTT
CASSLFLGGFANTGELFF
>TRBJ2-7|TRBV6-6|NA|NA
TGTGCCAGCAGCCGGGACGGAGAGCAGTACTTC
CASSRDGEQYF
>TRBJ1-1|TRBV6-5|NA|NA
TGTGCCAGCAGTAACCAGATGAACACTGAAGCTTTCTTT
CASSNQMNTEAFF
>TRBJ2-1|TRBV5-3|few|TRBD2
TGTGCCAGAAGCCTCGGACTAGCGGGCGCTAAGCCCTACAATGAGCAGTTCTTC
CARSLGLAGAKPYNEQFF
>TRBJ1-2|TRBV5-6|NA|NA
TGTGCCAGCAGCTTTTCGGACGATGGCTACACCTTC
CASSFSDDGYTF
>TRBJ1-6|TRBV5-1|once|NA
TGTGCCAGCAGCTCTGGACAGTCGGCCTTCACCCTCCACTTT
CASSSGQSAFTLHF
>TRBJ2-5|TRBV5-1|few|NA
TGCGCCAGCAGGAGGGGATCAGGAGAGACCCAGTACTTC
CASRRGSGETQYF
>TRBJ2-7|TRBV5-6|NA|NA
TGTGCCAGCACCTCCCCCCGAAGGGGCTACGAGCAGTACTTC
CASTSPRRGYEQYF
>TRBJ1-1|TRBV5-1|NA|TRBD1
TGCGCCAGCAGCCCCGGACAGGTTTACATGAACACTGAAGCTTTCTTT
CASSPGQVYMNTEAFF